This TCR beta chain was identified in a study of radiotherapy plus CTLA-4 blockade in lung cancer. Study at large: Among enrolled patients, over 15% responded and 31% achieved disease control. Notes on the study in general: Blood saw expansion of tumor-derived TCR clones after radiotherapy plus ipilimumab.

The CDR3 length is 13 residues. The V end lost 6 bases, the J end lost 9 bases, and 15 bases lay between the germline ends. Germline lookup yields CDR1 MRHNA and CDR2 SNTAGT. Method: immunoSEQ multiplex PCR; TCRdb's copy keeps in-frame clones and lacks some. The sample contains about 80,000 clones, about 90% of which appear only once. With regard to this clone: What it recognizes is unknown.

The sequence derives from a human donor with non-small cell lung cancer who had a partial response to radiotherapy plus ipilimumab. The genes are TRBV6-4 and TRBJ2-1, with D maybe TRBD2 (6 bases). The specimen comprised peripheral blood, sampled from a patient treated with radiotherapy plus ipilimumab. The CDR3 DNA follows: TGTGCCAGCAGCCTTTCACTGGGAGGTGAGCAGTTCTTC. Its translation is CASSLSLGGEQFF.